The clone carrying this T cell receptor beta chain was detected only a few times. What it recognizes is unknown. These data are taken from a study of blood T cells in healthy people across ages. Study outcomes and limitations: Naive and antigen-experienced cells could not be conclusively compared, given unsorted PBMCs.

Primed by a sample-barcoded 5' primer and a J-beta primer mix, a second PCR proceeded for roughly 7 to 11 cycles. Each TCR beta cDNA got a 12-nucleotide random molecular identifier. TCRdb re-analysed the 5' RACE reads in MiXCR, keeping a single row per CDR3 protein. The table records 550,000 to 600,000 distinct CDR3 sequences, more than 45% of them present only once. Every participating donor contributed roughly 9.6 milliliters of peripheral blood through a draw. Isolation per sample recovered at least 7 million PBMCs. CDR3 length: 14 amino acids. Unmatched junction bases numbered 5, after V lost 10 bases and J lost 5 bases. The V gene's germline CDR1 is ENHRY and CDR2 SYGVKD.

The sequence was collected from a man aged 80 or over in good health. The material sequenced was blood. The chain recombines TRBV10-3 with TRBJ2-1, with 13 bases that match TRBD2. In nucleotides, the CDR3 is TGTGCCACCGGGACTAGCGGGGAAAACAATGAGCAGTTCTTC. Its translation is CATGTSGENNEQFF.